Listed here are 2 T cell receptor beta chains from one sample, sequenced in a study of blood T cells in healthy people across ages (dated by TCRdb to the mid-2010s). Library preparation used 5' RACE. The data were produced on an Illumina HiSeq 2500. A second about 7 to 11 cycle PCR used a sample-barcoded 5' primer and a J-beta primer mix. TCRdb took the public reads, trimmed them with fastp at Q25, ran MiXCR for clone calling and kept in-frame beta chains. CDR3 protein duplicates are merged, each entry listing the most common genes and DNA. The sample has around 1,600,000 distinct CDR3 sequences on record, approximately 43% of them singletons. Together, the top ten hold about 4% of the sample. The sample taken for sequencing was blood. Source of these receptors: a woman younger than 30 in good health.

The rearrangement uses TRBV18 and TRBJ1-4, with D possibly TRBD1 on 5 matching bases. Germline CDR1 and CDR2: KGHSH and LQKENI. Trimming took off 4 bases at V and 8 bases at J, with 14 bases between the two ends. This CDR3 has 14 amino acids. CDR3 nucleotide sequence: TGTGCCAGCTCACGGGGGGAGCTGGGCGAAAAACTGTTTTTT. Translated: CASSRGELGEKLFF.

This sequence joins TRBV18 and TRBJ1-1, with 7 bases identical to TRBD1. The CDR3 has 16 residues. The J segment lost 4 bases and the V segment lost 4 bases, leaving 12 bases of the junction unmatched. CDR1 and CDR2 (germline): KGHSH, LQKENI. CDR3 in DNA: TGTGCCAGCTCACGAAGCACAGGGGAACAGGCCACTGAAGCTTTCTTT. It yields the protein CASSRSTGEQATEAFF. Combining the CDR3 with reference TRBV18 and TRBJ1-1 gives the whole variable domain NAGVMQNPRHLVRRRGQEARLRCSPMKGHSHVYWYRQLPEEGLKFMVYLQKENIIDESGMPKERFSAEFPKEGPSILRIQQVVRGDSAAYFCASSRSTGEQATEAFFGQGTRLTVV.